Below, one T cell receptor beta chain is given with its context. Its antigen is not known. This sample is drawn from a study of cytotoxic CD8 clonotypes in ibrutinib-treated CLL. In the study overall: In all, under twelve patients were relapsed/refractory, approximately 14 were treatment-naive and fewer than 18 were IGHV unmutated. Complete response was seen in 2 patients and partial in some 24; some 12 progressed and roughly 14 stayed remitted after a median approximately 70 months. Study-wide results and caveats: Before falling back toward baseline at progression, clonality had risen at the time of ibrutinib response. Clonality correlated strongly with circulating CD8+ T cells and exceeded age-matched healthy donors at baseline.

Sequencing used immunoSEQ multiplex PCR; TCRdb keeps in-frame clones, though not all of them. The data hold some 300,000 clones, with approximately 80% observed a single time. Germline lookup yields CDR1 SNHLY and CDR2 FYNNEI. The length of the CDR3 is 13 residues. V lost 5 bases, J lost 3 bases, and 8 bases lay in between. This receptor was identified in a human donor with chronic lymphocytic leukemia. This chain links TRBV2 with TRBJ1-5; TRBD1 is a possible D gene (5 bases). Here the sequenced sample was PBMCs, taken before ibrutinib treatment. The DNA of the CDR3 is TGTGCCAGCAGTTGGGGGGACAATCAGCCCCAGCATTTT. It specifies CASSWGDNQPQHF.